This T cell receptor (beta chain) was observed in a study of blood T cell repertoires in COVID-19 (dated by TCRdb to the early 2020s). Turning to the overall study: Samples from collaborators originated in the United States, Italy and Spain and spanned both the acute and convalescent phases of COVID-19. The material from the prospective study consisted of cDNA or gDNA derived from T cells, B-cell-depleted T cells, or PBMCs. Deeply sampled blood TCRbeta repertoires from subjects exposed to, actively infected with, or recovered from COVID-19 were included in the dataset. The repertoires were released in a freely available public database meant as a resource for research on the immune response to SARS-CoV-2. Samples were obtained from the ongoing ImmuneRACE study (first 160 participants) and from 1,200 or so subjects provided by 6 global collaborators. The sample metadata nearly always contained a de-identified subject ID, COVID-19 status, age in years and sex. HLA class I and class II types, where available, came from metadata supplied by the sample provider rather than from assay-based typing. Study-wide conclusions, independent of this receptor: The amount of clinical and demographic metadata varied by source and participant and was provided uncurated.

This clone was recorded a few times. Its cognate antigen has yet to be identified. No much larger clone is present one base from it, and per-base qualities are unavailable. CDR1 and CDR2 are read off the germline V gene as SGHAT and FQNNGV. The junction shows trimming of 5 bases on V and 8 bases on J, plus 16 bases between the germline ends. The CDR3 spans 14 residues, from the cysteine through the phenylalanine. Only the CDR3 DNA stays, 42 bases, in frame from base 1. Participants in the prospective study were enrolled through a virtual design, were aged about 18 to 100 years, and lived in approximately 25 United States geographic areas. To assign participants to cohorts, the prospective study relied on clinical history that participants themselves reported in a screening survey and a study questionnaire. Recovered participants in ImmuneRACE Cohort 3 were defined as having two consecutive negative NP/OP PCR tests, clearance from a healthcare professional, or resolution of symptoms. In the prospective study, whole blood, serum and a nasopharyngeal or oropharyngeal swab were collected from each participant by mobile phlebotomists. Over an approximately two-month period, participants in the prospective study had the option of providing additional blood draws and questionnaires. Before DNA extraction, blood samples from the prospective study were shipped at room temperature or frozen.

TCRbeta CDR3 regions were amplified from genomic DNA using the immunoSEQ Assay, a bias-controlled multiplex PCR. As for the authors' bioinformatics: The number of nucleated cells in each sample was estimated from the amplification of reference gene primers within the assay. To quantify the absolute abundance of each unique TCRbeta CDR3 rearrangement, sequence reads were collapsed and filtered. For each sample, productive Simpson clonality was calculated by taking the square root of Simpson's diversity index across productive rearrangements. This is the immuneACCESS table as TCRdb keeps it, with only in-frame sequences that have V and J called. A part of the clones is gone; compared with another copy, unresolved V genes explain less than half, and the rest is unexplained. The V and J calls and clone size are taken from that table; D and trimming were inferred from the DNA. The sample records 200,000 to 250,000 clones, nearly 90% of which are singletons. Approximately 10% of the sample is held by the ten biggest clonotypes.

Recombination connected TRBV11-2 to TRBJ2-1; TRBD2 is a weak D gene call, 6 bases matching. The source of this sequence is a man aged 25-45 years who had recovered from COVID-19. Specimen: PBMCs or T cells enriched from blood (not recorded which). The DNA sequence is as follows: TGTGCCAGCAGCATTAGGCCTAGCGCGTATGAGCAGTTCTTC. It codes for CASSIRPSAYEQFF.